Listed below are T cell receptor beta chains from one sample, sequenced in a study of cytomegalovirus exposure and HLA in healthy donors. Measured with immunoSEQ multiplex PCR; TCRdb has only the in-frame clones, and not every one. The sample has about 140,000 clones, roughly three quarters seen once; the top ten hold 4% to 6%. Sequenced: PBMCs. The source of these receptors is a woman aged 45-65 years in good health and CMV-seronegative. Each CDR3 is given without its conserved first and last residue. Each record gives: CDR3 length, V gene, J gene, CDR3 protein.

cdr3_length: 12
v_call: TRBV5-1
j_call: TRBJ2-3
cdr3_aa: ASSLDDSTDTQY

cdr3_length: 13
v_call: TRBV19
j_call: TRBJ2-7
cdr3_aa: ASTLQSGGGYEQY

cdr3_length: 12
v_call: TRBV5-1
j_call: TRBJ1-2
cdr3_aa: ASSLAQPLYGYT

cdr3_length: 9
v_call: TRBV7-2
j_call: TRBJ2-3
cdr3_aa: ASSFGDTQY

cdr3_length: 11
v_call: TRBV5-4
j_call: TRBJ2-7
cdr3_aa: ASSLGQSYEQY

cdr3_length: 12
v_call: TRBV28
j_call: TRBJ2-7
cdr3_aa: ASTSQGYSYEQY

cdr3_length: 20
v_call: TRBV2
j_call: TRBJ2-1
cdr3_aa: ASSESTTEPPDRDLSYNEQF

cdr3_length: 9
v_call: TRBV2
j_call: TRBJ1-1
cdr3_aa: ASKSSLQAF

cdr3_length: 13
v_call: TRBV7-6
j_call: TRBJ2-3
cdr3_aa: ASSLNSGGADTQY

cdr3_length: 12
v_call: TRBV11-1
j_call: TRBJ1-1
cdr3_aa: ASSSRTGITEAF

cdr3_length: 13
v_call: TRBV29-1
j_call: TRBJ2-1
cdr3_aa: SVPRAGGPGNEQF

cdr3_length: 12
v_call: TRBV28
j_call: TRBJ1-3
cdr3_aa: ASILSSSGNTIY

cdr3_length: 12
v_call: TRBV27
j_call: TRBJ2-7
cdr3_aa: ASSLTSGGYEQY

cdr3_length: 13
v_call: TRBV7-3
j_call: TRBJ2-2
cdr3_aa: ASSFRQANTGELF

cdr3_length: 11
v_call: TRBV30
j_call: TRBJ1-1
cdr3_aa: AWSSQGVTEAF

cdr3_length: 13
v_call: TRBV6-1
j_call: TRBJ1-4
cdr3_aa: ASSTLGGVSEKLF

cdr3_length: 10
v_call: TRBV29-1
j_call: TRBJ2-7
cdr3_aa: SVEDRNYEQY

cdr3_length: 14
v_call: TRBV7-6
j_call: TRBJ2-3
cdr3_aa: ASSREGSRFPDTQY

cdr3_length: 13
v_call: TRBV4-3
j_call: TRBJ2-3
cdr3_aa: ASSRTAGGLNTQY

cdr3_length: 13
v_call: TRBV9
j_call: TRBJ2-3
cdr3_aa: ASSVDQGYADTQY

cdr3_length: 13
v_call: TRBV4-1
j_call: TRBJ2-7
cdr3_aa: ASSQGGTGTYEQY

cdr3_length: 13
v_call: TRBV27
j_call: TRBJ1-2
cdr3_aa: ASRGTGLGGYGYT

cdr3_length: 12
v_call: TRBV5-1
j_call: TRBJ1-4
cdr3_aa: ASSRTGGDEKLF

cdr3_length: 12
v_call: TRBV7-2
j_call: TRBJ1-2
cdr3_aa: ASSLVRSGYGYT

cdr3_length: 14
v_call: TRBV7-2
j_call: TRBJ2-3
cdr3_aa: ASRLLAGGPSDTQY

cdr3_length: 16
v_call: TRBV14
j_call: TRBJ2-1
cdr3_aa: ASSSRTLEPGHYNEQF

cdr3_length: 15
v_call: TRBV5-1
j_call: TRBJ2-2
cdr3_aa: ASSSGLAGGNTGELF

cdr3_length: 13
v_call: TRBV6-5
j_call: TRBJ1-5
cdr3_aa: ASSREWTVNQPQH